This TCR beta chain was sequenced in a study of cytomegalovirus exposure and HLA in healthy donors. Study-wide context: As released early, the data held 75 million to 90 million unique TCRs from HLA-typed donors.

Notes on the study in general: In a later analysis, a genetic analysis reported fewer productive-TCR N-insertions in an Asian-associated ancestry cluster than the cohort average.

On this clone itself: Its cognate antigen is unknown.

Use of 60 Vbeta and 13 Jbeta primers characterized the PCR. Here immunoSEQ multiplex PCR was the method, and the copy in TCRdb shows in-frame clones only, minus some. The repertoire holds about 64,000 clones, over 75% seen once, with around a tenth in the top ten. V was shortened by 6 bases and J by 2 bases, with 20 bases between the two germline ends. There are 17 residues in the CDR3. Germline CDR1 reads SNHLY; CDR2 reads FYNNEI. What was sequenced was PBMCs. This TCR derives from a female donor in good health and CMV-seronegative. This chain links TRBV2 with TRBJ2-1; perhaps TRBD2 as D (6 bases). DNA of the CDR3: TGTGCCAGCAGAGAGACCGCGGGACGCCGAACCTACAATGAGCAGTTCTTC. Protein sequence: CASRETAGRRTYNEQFF. The variable domain in full, with the rest retrieved from reference TRBV2 and TRBJ2-1, is EPEVTQTPSHQVTQMGQEVILRCVPISNHLYFYWYRQILGQKVEFLVSFYNNEISEKSEIFDDQFSVERPDGSNFTLKIRSTKLEDSAMYFCASRETAGRRTYNEQFFGPGTRLTVL.